The 27 T cell receptor beta chains presented below share a single source sample, sequenced in a study of blood T cell repertoires in COVID-19. The repertoire was sequenced with immunoSEQ multiplex PCR; TCRdb's copy has only in-frame clones and lacks some. Of a few hundred thousand clones detected, around 84% appear once; the ten largest clones hold 3.4%. The source material was peripheral blood. The receptor set was obtained from a woman aged 18 to 35 with acute or convalescent COVID-19.

This clone was seen more than once but under ten times. This CDR3 is also generated by other DNA sequences in the sample. The chain has TRBV27 and TRBJ2-7, with TRBD2 matching 8 bases. The germline CDR1 and CDR2 sequences are MNHEY and SMNVEV (reference sequence). The J segment lost 1 base and the V segment lost 2 bases, leaving 1 base of the junction unmatched. The CDR3 extends over 14 amino acids. The CDR3 sequence is CASSLTSGSYEQYF. The CDR3 DNA reads TGTGCCAGCAGTTTAACTAGCGGTTCCTACGAGCAGTACTTC.

This clone is a singleton in its sample. The CDR3 DNA is TGTGCCAGCAGGTATAGTCGGGAGAGCTACGAGCAGTACTTC. Its protein is CASRYSRESYEQYF. The gene calls are TRBV14 and TRBJ2-7; a weak D match, TRBD2 (6 bases). V was pared by 6 bases and J by 3 bases, with 15 bases between. CDR3 length: 14 amino acids. Per germline, CDR1 SGHDN and CDR2 FVKESK.

The chain is built from TRBV7-9 and TRBJ2-1, with D perhaps matching TRBD1 (6 bases). V was trimmed by 5 bases and J by 8 bases, leaving 22 bases between them. CDR1 SEHNR and CDR2 FQNEAQ come from the germline V gene (reference sequence). The CDR3 runs 16 residues. For the CDR3, the DNA is TGTGCCAGCAGCGTTAACAGGGTGCCTATACTCGATGAGCAGTTCTTC. It specifies CASSVNRVPILDEQFF.

The chain carries TRBV9 and TRBJ2-1; a possible D gene is TRBD2 (7 bases). CDR3 length: 18 residues. Germline lookup yields CDR1 SGDLS and CDR2 YYNGEE. V was shortened by 3 bases and J by 7 bases, with 26 bases between the two germline ends. Here the CDR3 DNA reads TGTGCCAGCAGCGCCCCACTGGTGAGGGGGAGGGCATTGAATGAGCAGTTCTTC. This translates into CASSAPLVRGRALNEQFF.

This clone came up once. The V gene is TRBV2, the J gene TRBJ1-2; D is ambiguous. V was pared by 0 bases and J by 2 bases, with 10 bases between. CDR3 length: 15 amino acids. Germline lookup yields CDR1 SNHLY and CDR2 FYNNEI. The DNA for the CDR3 is TGTGCCAGCAGTGAAGCGAACACCCTCAACTATGGCTACACCTTC. As protein: CASSEANTLNYGYTF.

This chain joins TRBV27 and TRBJ1-4; D unclear. Trimming pared 8 bases from V and 12 bases from J, leaving 16 bases between. The CDR3 consists of 12 residues. CDR1 MNHEY and CDR2 SMNVEV come from the germline V gene (reference sequence). The CDR3, as DNA: TGTGCCAGCGGCTTACCGGGATACGAACTGTTTTTT. Encoded protein: CASGLPGYELFF. Using reference TRBV27 and TRBJ1-4 for the parts outside the CDR3, the full variable domain is EAQVTQNPRYLITVTGKKLTVTCSQNMNHEYMSWYRQDPGLGLRQIYYSMNVEVTDKGDVPEGYKVSRKEKRNFPLILESPSPNQTSLYFCASGLPGYELFFGSGTQLSVL.

V gene TRBV9 combines with J gene TRBJ2-7; TRBD2 might be the D (5 bases). The CDR3 length is 15 residues. CDR1 SGDLS and CDR2 YYNGEE come from the germline V gene. V gave up 0 bases and J gave up 7 bases, with 17 bases separating them. DNA of the CDR3: TGTGCCAGCAGCGTAGGCCCCACCGGTGGGGAGGAGCAGTACTTC. Translation gives CASSVGPTGGEEQYF. Supplemented by reference TRBV9 and TRBJ2-7, the full variable domain reads DSGVTQTPKHLITATGQRVTLRCSPRSGDLSVYWYQQSLDQGLQFLIQYYNGEERAKGNILERFSAQQFPDLHSELNLSSLELGDSALYFCASSVGPTGGEEQYFGPGTRLTVT.

This clone was seen only once. The chain joins TRBV7-8 to TRBJ1-5; TRBD1 agrees at 7 bases. Germline trimming cut 4 bases from V and 5 bases from J; bases unmatched to any gene: 5. The length of the CDR3 is 14 residues. The germline CDR1 and CDR2 sequences are SGHVS and FQNEAQ. As DNA, the CDR3 is TGTGCCAGCAGCTCTAGACAGGGCCATCAGCCCCAGCATTTT. Amino acid sequence: CASSSRQGHQPQHF.

This chain joins TRBV18 and TRBJ1-1; tentative D call: TRBD1 (5 bases). The CDR3 covers 15 residues. Germline V gene lookup returns CDR1 KGHSH and CDR2 LQKENI. V lost 4 bases, J lost 6 bases, and 18 bases lay in between. CDR3 sequence reads: CASSRTGVDWAEAFF. The CDR3 DNA reads TGTGCCAGCTCACGTACGGGGGTAGACTGGGCTGAAGCTTTCTTT. Based on the CDR3 plus reference TRBV18 and TRBJ1-1, the full variable domain is NAGVMQNPRHLVRRRGQEARLRCSPMKGHSHVYWYRQLPEEGLKFMVYLQKENIIDESGMPKERFSAEFPKEGPSILRIQQVVRGDSAAYFCASSRTGVDWAEAFFGQGTRLTVV.

The chain recombines TRBV6-2 or TRBV6-3 with TRBJ1-1; no clear D. CDR3 size: 14 residues. V shed 5 bases and J shed 3 bases, with 13 bases lying between them. Germline V gene lookup returns CDR1 MNHEY and CDR2 SVGEGT. CDR3 residues: CASSTLTWDTEAFF. CDR3 nucleotides: TGTGCCAGCAGTACCCTGACATGGGACACTGAAGCTTTCTTT.

J is TRBJ2-7 and V is TRBV18, with D perhaps matching TRBD1 (6 bases). Germline lookup yields CDR1 KGHSH and CDR2 LQKENI. Trimming stripped 5 bases from V and 1 base from J, with 15 bases between. The CDR3 runs to 15 residues. The CDR3 region is CASSSLQQGSYEQYF. Here the CDR3 DNA reads TGTGCCAGCTCATCCCTTCAACAGGGATCCTACGAGCAGTACTTC.

As regards this clone: At one of its ends the junction is not consistent with the germline gene, which may arise from a read error. The chain uses TRBV7-7 and TRBJ2-2; the match to TRBD1 covers 7 bases. Germline V gene lookup returns CDR1 SSHAT and CDR2 FNYEAQ (reference sequence). The CDR3 contains 14 residues. The CDR3 protein is CASSPRDSTGELFF. As DNA, the CDR3 is TGTGCTAGCAGCCCGAGGGACAGCACCGGGGAGCTGTTTTTT.

This chain links TRBV6-2 or TRBV6-3 with TRBJ1-1; TRBD1 is a possible D gene (5 bases). The CDR3 consists of 16 residues. Trimming cost V 0 bases and J 1 base, with 12 bases left between them. The germline gives CDR1 MNHEY, CDR2 SVGEGT. The CDR3 region is CASSYSITGANTEAFF. CDR3 bases: TGTGCCAGCAGTTACTCGATTACAGGCGCGAACACTGAAGCTTTCTTT.

This chain links TRBV4-1 with TRBJ1-1, with 8 bases that match TRBD1. V was clipped by 0 bases and J by 1 base; unmatched bases: 1. CDR1 and CDR2 from the germline V gene are MGHRA and YSYEKL. The CDR3 is 15 residues long. The CDR3 loop is CASSQEGQGNTEAFF. CDR3 bases: TGCGCCAGCAGCCAAGAAGGACAGGGGAACACTGAAGCTTTCTTT.

The V call is TRBV7-2, the J call TRBJ2-5; 11 bases line up with TRBD2. Germline V gene data show CDR1 as SGHTA and CDR2 as FQGNSA. The CDR3 is made up of 15 amino acids. J was trimmed by 3 bases and V by 4 bases; bases with no gene match: 4. The CDR3 reads CASSSTTSGKETQYF. CDR3 DNA: TGTGCCAGCAGCTCGACGACTAGCGGGAAAGAGACCCAGTACTTC.

The gene calls are TRBV19 and TRBJ1-5, with TRBD1 matching 9 bases. CDR3 length equals 16 residues. Germline V lookup: CDR1 LNHDA, CDR2 SQIVND (reference sequence). V shed 3 bases, J shed 7 bases, and the junction held 10 bases outside the gene matches. As DNA, the CDR3 is TGTGCCAGTAGTATCTGGGGACAGGGAGAGTACCAGCCCCAGCATTTT. Protein product: CASSIWGQGEYQPQHF. Complete variable domain (other parts from reference TRBV19 and TRBJ1-5): DGGITQSPKYLFRKEGQNVTLSCEQNLNHDAMYWYRQDPGQGLRLIYYSQIVNDFQKGDIAEGYSVSREKKESFPLTVTSAQKNPTAFYLCASSIWGQGEYQPQHFGDGTRLSIL.

This clone was seen just once. The chain uses TRBV11-2 and TRBJ1-2; TRBD1 matches 7 bases. The CDR3 has 16 amino acids. With 4 bases clipped from V and 1 base from J, the junction kept 9 bases outside the gene matches. CDR1 is SGHAT, CDR2 FQNNGV, per germline. The CDR3 is CASSYPFAGGNYGYTF. DNA of the CDR3: TGTGCCAGCAGCTACCCCTTTGCAGGGGGTAACTATGGCTACACCTTC.

This chain uses TRBV21-1 with TRBJ2-1; TRBD1, the D gene given by the table, was not confirmed from the DNA. TRBV21-1 corresponds to a pseudogene. The CDR3 consists of 16 residues. The CDR3 sequence is CASTISQGEENNEQFF. Here the CDR3 DNA reads TGTGCCAGCACCATCTCACAGGGGGAGGAAAACAATGAGCAGTTCTTC.

The chain employs TRBV9 and TRBJ1-1; TRBD1 matches 9 bases. After removal of 3 bases from V and 8 bases from J, the junction contained 8 bases not matched to a gene. Germline V gene data show CDR1 as SGDLS and CDR2 as YYNGEE. CDR3 length equals 14 residues. In DNA form, the CDR3 reads TGTGCCAGCAGCGGAGAGGGACAGGGAACCGAAGCTTTCTTT. Translated, it gives CASSGEGQGTEAFF.

A few counts support this clone. The V and J genes are TRBV10-3 and TRBJ2-1; 7 bases line up with TRBD2. V shed 0 bases and J 4 bases; nucleotides not matched to a gene: 9. In germline, CDR1 is ENHRY, CDR2 SYGVKD. The length of the CDR3 is 17 residues. Here the CDR3 reads CAISESGREFSYNEQFF. As DNA, the CDR3 is TGTGCCATCAGTGAGTCGGGGCGGGAGTTTTCTTACAATGAGCAGTTCTTC.

The V gene is TRBV9, the J gene TRBJ2-1; the D gene is possibly TRBD1 (6 bases). Trimming stripped 3 bases from V and 5 bases from J, with 15 bases between. In germline, CDR1 is SGDLS, CDR2 YYNGEE. This CDR3 comprises 15 residues. This chain's CDR3 is CASSAHSQGNNEQFF. CDR3 nucleotides: TGTGCCAGCAGCGCGCACAGCCAGGGGAACAATGAGCAGTTCTTC.

J is TRBJ1-1 and V is TRBV4-2; D is undetermined. Trimming removed 0 bases at V and 10 bases at J, with 18 bases between. The CDR3 extends over 15 amino acids. Germline CDR1 and CDR2: LGHNA and YNFKEQ. The CDR3 is CASSQDTAAPSGAFF. The CDR3 DNA is TGTGCCAGCAGCCAAGATACTGCGGCGCCCAGTGGAGCTTTCTTT.

The chain is built from TRBV25-1 and TRBJ2-1; 7 bases fit TRBD2. CDR3 length equals 14 residues. After removal of 5 bases from V and 6 bases from J, the junction contained 7 bases not matched to a gene. Germline CDR1 and CDR2: MGHDK and SYGVNS. The CDR3 protein is CASSIAGLPNEQFF. The CDR3 DNA sequence: TGTGCCAGCAGTATAGCGGGTCTCCCCAATGAGCAGTTCTTC. Variable domain in full (rest from reference TRBV25-1 and TRBJ2-1): EADIYQTPRYLVIGTGKKITLECSQTMGHDKMYWYQQDPGMELHLIHYSYGVNSTEKGDLSSESTVSRIRTEHFPLTLESARPSHTSQYLCASSIAGLPNEQFFGPGTRLTVL.

The chain joins TRBV28 to TRBJ2-3; D is perhaps TRBD2 (6 bases). CDR1 and CDR2 from the germline V gene are MDHEN and SYDVKM. The CDR3 sequence is 17 residues long. Trimming shortened V by 2 bases and J by 0 bases, and 15 bases separated the two germline ends. CDR3 loop: CASSLSISGPSTDTQYF. As DNA, the CDR3 is TGTGCCAGCAGTTTAAGCATAAGCGGGCCGAGCACAGATACGCAGTATTTT.

This chain uses TRBV20-1 with TRBJ2-3; TRBD2 matches at 8 bases. V gave up 5 bases and J gave up 2 bases; unmatched junction bases: 9. The CDR3 runs 15 residues. Germline V gives CDR1 DFQATT, CDR2 SNEGSKA (reference sequence). For the CDR3, the DNA is TGCAGTGCTGGTGAACTAGCGGCGACCACAGATACGCAGTATTTT. Its translation is CSAGELAATTDTQYF.

This clone is a singleton in its sample. V usage is TRBV6-5 and J usage is TRBJ1-1; 8 bases line up with TRBD1. The V gene end was trimmed by 6 bases and the J gene end by 7 bases; junction bases not matched to a gene: 7. From germline, CDR1 is MNHEY and CDR2 SVGAGI. The CDR3 contains 13 residues. In DNA form, the CDR3 reads TGTGCCAGCAGCAGGGGGCAGGGGAATGAAGCTTTCTTT. Translation gives CASSRGQGNEAFF.

The V gene is TRBV7-2, the J gene TRBJ1-2, with 7 bases that match TRBD1. The CDR3 totals 15 residues. Germline assignment: CDR1 SGHTA and CDR2 FQGNSA. V lost 2 bases, J lost 5 bases, and 8 bases stayed unmatched. The CDR3: CASSLKTGEVYGYTF. The CDR3 DNA sequence: TGTGCCAGCAGCTTAAAAACAGGGGAAGTATATGGCTACACCTTC.